Presented here are 29 T cell receptor beta chains from one specimen sequenced in a study of blood T cell repertoires in COVID-19. Using immunoSEQ multiplex PCR, the repertoire was profiled, and TCRdb retains in-frame clones only, with some absent. The sample has 150,000 to 200,000 clones, roughly 80% seen once; the top ten hold approximately 2%. The sample consisted of peripheral blood. Receptors were obtained from a woman aged 80 or over with acute or convalescent COVID-19.

This clone was counted once. The chain uses TRBV10-2 and TRBJ2-7; TRBD1 aligns across 12 bases. This CDR3 has 15 amino acids. Losses at the gene ends were 7 bases for V and 5 bases for J; bases not matched to a gene: 9. Looked up from germline, CDR1 is WSHSY and CDR2 is SAAADI. CDR3 DNA: TGCGCCAGCATCTCTCCGGGACAGGGGGCCCACGAGCAGTACTTC. It is translated as CASISPGQGAHEQYF.

J is TRBJ2-7 and V is TRBV6-5, with D possibly matching TRBD1 (5 bases). The CDR3 runs to 12 residues. Germline CDR1 reads MNHEY; CDR2 reads SVGAGI. The germline V and J ends were trimmed by 7 bases and 2 bases, with 9 bases remaining between them. The CDR3: CASTDTTYEQYF. CDR3 bases: TGTGCCAGCACGGACACAACCTACGAGCAGTACTTC.

The CDR3 here is CASSVLNTEAFF. The CDR3 DNA reads as TGTGCCAGTAGTGTTCTTAACACTGAAGCTTTCTTT. V is TRBV19 and J is TRBJ1-1; D not certain. CDR1 and CDR2 from the germline V gene are LNHDA and SQIVND (reference sequence). This CDR3 region has 12 residues. Trimming took 5 bases from V and 2 from J, leaving 6 bases between them.

This clone was counted only a few times. The chain combines TRBV6-5 with TRBJ1-5; 7 bases are shared with TRBD1. Germline lookup yields CDR1 MNHEY and CDR2 SVGAGI. The CDR3 has 12 residues. V shed 7 bases and J 9 bases; nucleotides not matched to a gene: 6. CDR3 in amino acids: CASTTGDLPQHF. The CDR3 bases are TGTGCCAGCACTACAGGGGATCTGCCCCAGCATTTT.

In this sample, this clone turned up once. The chain couples TRBV14 to TRBJ2-7; possibly TRBD1 for D (5 bases). The ends were cut back, 2 bases at V and 2 bases at J, with 13 bases in the middle. This CDR3 is 15 amino acids long. Germline CDR1 is SGHDN and CDR2 is FVKESK. The chain's CDR3 is CASSQIDKGPYEQYF. In nucleotides, the CDR3 is TGTGCCAGCAGCCAAATAGATAAGGGGCCCTACGAGCAGTACTTC.

The chain joins TRBV29-1 to TRBJ2-2; possible D gene TRBD1, 6 bases. This CDR3 has 13 amino acids. CDR1 is SQVTM, CDR2 ANQGSEA, per germline. With 5 bases removed from V and 6 bases from J, the gap between germline ends came to 13 bases. CDR3 sequence: CSVTGQVAGELFF. In DNA form, the CDR3 reads TGCAGCGTTACAGGGCAGGTCGCCGGGGAGCTGTTTTTT.

J is TRBJ1-2 and V is TRBV28; unclear D gene. CDR1 is MDHEN and CDR2 is SYDVKM in the germline V gene. V was clipped by 5 bases and J by 0 bases, with 19 bases between them. The CDR3 covers 17 residues. CDR3 sequence (DNA): TGTGCCAGCAGTCCCAATAAGGATTACTATACTAACTATGGCTACACCTTC. Encoded protein: CASSPNKDYYTNYGYTF.

The chain carries TRBV3-1 (or the pseudogene TRBV3-2) and TRBJ2-1, with TRBD2 as a possible D gene (6 bases). V dropped 0 bases and J dropped 9 bases, with 15 bases sitting between them. This CDR3 has 15 residues. Germline-derived CDR1 and CDR2 are LGHDT and YNNKEL (reference sequence). The CDR3 DNA reads as TGTGCCAGCAGCCAAGATCGTAGGAGGGGAGTTGAGCAGTTCTTC. Amino acid sequence: CASSQDRRRGVEQFF.

The chain couples TRBV7-2 to TRBJ2-1; 13 bases align to TRBD2. Germline CDR1 is SGHTA and CDR2 is FQGNSA. V gave up 4 bases and J gave up 6 bases; unmatched junction bases: 3. The CDR3 spans 15 residues. CDR3 nucleotides: TGTGCCAGCAGCTCACTAGCGGGAGGGGGCAATGAGCAGTTCTTC. Translating gives CASSSLAGGGNEQFF.

The chain combines TRBV19 with TRBJ2-7; 8 nucleotides line up with TRBD2. Germline assignment: CDR1 LNHDA and CDR2 SQIVND (reference sequence). CDR3 length: 15 residues. After removal of 5 bases from V and 6 bases from J, the junction contained 12 bases not matched to a gene. CDR3 in DNA: TGTGCCAGTAGTCCTCAAGCCGGGACTAGAGGCGAGCAGTACTTC. Translation gives CASSPQAGTRGEQYF.

The table lists this clone with a count of one. The chain carries TRBV5-1 and TRBJ1-1; D not certain. In germline, CDR1 is SGHRS, CDR2 YFSETQ. The length of the CDR3 is 18 residues. Trimming pared 0 bases from V and 4 bases from J, leaving 22 bases between. The CDR3, as DNA: TGCGCCAGCAGCTTGGCCCCATCAGGAGGCAGAAGGCCCACTGAAGCTTTCTTT. Protein: CASSLAPSGGRRPTEAFF. Full variable domain (remainder filled in from reference TRBV5-1 and TRBJ1-1): KAGVTQTPRYLIKTRGQQVTLSCSPISGHRSVSWYQQTPGQGLQFLFEYFSETQRNKGNFPGRFSGRQFSNSRSEMNVSTLELGDSALYLCASSLAPSGGRRPTEAFFGQGTRLTVV.

The chain couples TRBV6-6 to TRBJ2-2; 8 nucleotides match TRBD2. This CDR3 region has 15 residues. In germline, CDR1 is MNHNY, CDR2 SVGAGI (reference sequence). V was clipped by 1 base and J by 4 bases; unmatched bases: 2. In nucleotides, the CDR3 is TGTGCCAGCAGTTACTTCGGGGGGGGCACCGGGGAGCTGTTTTTT. Its protein product is CASSYFGGGTGELFF.

V usage is TRBV5-1 and J usage is TRBJ1-1; D is ambiguous. The CDR3 totals 15 residues. Germline CDR1 SGHRS, CDR2 YFSETQ. The V end lost 4 bases, the J end lost 7 bases, and 20 bases lay between the germline ends. The CDR3 DNA is TGCGCCAGCAGCCCAAACAGTCCTTCTAACGGTGAAGCTTTCTTT. Its protein is CASSPNSPSNGEAFF.

V gene TRBV4-3 combines with J gene TRBJ2-7; 10 bases fit TRBD1. V gave up 2 bases and J gave up 4 bases; unmatched junction bases: 8. The CDR3 is 16 residues long. CDR1 is LGHNA and CDR2 is YSLEER in the germline V gene. The CDR3 loop is CASSQKGGQGPYEQYF. The CDR3 region has the DNA TGCGCCAGCAGCCAAAAAGGGGGACAGGGGCCATACGAGCAGTACTTC.

The J gene is TRBJ1-2, the V gene TRBV19; 7 positions agree with TRBD1. After removal of 5 bases from V and 4 bases from J, the junction contained 13 bases not matched to a gene. Germline lookup yields CDR1 LNHDA and CDR2 SQIVND (reference sequence). CDR3 length: 16 amino acids. Here the CDR3 DNA reads TGTGCCAGTAGTGAACAGGGGAATATCCCCTTCTATGGCTACACCTTC. This sequence encodes CASSEQGNIPFYGYTF.

For the CDR3, the DNA is TGTGCCAGCAGTTCTCTGTCCCGGACAGGAAACTATGGCTACACCTTC. The encoded protein is CASSSLSRTGNYGYTF. The gene calls are TRBV5-6 and TRBJ1-2; 7 nucleotides line up with TRBD1. The germline V gene encodes CDR1 SGHDT and CDR2 YYEEEE. The CDR3 loop spans 16 amino acids. V was clipped by 5 bases and J by 2 bases; unmatched bases: 12.

This clone has just one count. The chain uses TRBV7-2 and TRBJ2-3; possible D gene TRBD2, 6 bases. The CDR3 runs to 15 residues. Germline CDR1 SGHTA, CDR2 FQGNSA. V dropped 5 bases and J dropped 5 bases, with 17 bases sitting between them. The DNA of the CDR3 is TGTGCCAGCAGCCGTAGCGGAGGAGACGGAGATACGCAGTATTTT. Its translation is CASSRSGGDGDTQYF.

The chain recombines TRBV19 with TRBJ1-2, with TRBD1 identical over 7 bases. This CDR3 is 16 amino acids long. Per the germline V gene, CDR1 is LNHDA and CDR2 is SQIVND (reference sequence). J gave up 1 base and V 6 bases, and 11 bases lay outside the gene matches. Here the CDR3 DNA reads TGTGCCAGTAGCCGACTCGACAGGGCCCTTAACTATGGCTACACCTTC. Its translation is CASSRLDRALNYGYTF.

V gene TRBV7-2 combines with J gene TRBJ1-2; 10 bases line up with TRBD1. CDR1 is SGHTA and CDR2 is FQGNSA in the germline V gene. The CDR3 runs 15 residues. Germline trimming cut 3 bases from V and 8 bases from J; bases unmatched to any gene: 9. This chain's CDR3 is CASSFRDRGPGGYTF. CDR3 bases: TGTGCCAGCAGCTTCCGAGACAGGGGGCCAGGAGGCTACACCTTC.

This clone has just a few counts. The CDR3 region is CASSVAPQGSAGANVLTF. The DNA for the CDR3 is TGTGCCAGCAGCGTAGCCCCACAGGGAAGTGCTGGGGCCAACGTCCTGACTTTC. The chain recombines TRBV9 with TRBJ2-6; weak D call: TRBD1 (6 bases). V was shortened by 0 bases and J by 2 bases, with 15 bases between the two germline ends. This CDR3 is 18 amino acids long. Germline values: CDR1 SGDLS, CDR2 YYNGEE.

This clone has a single count. The chain employs TRBV9 and TRBJ1-1; no clear D. V shed 0 bases and J shed 1 base, with 7 bases lying between them. The CDR3 is 14 residues long. Germline values: CDR1 SGDLS, CDR2 YYNGEE. The CDR3 nucleotides read TGTGCCAGCAGCGTAGCGGTTGGGAACACTGAAGCTTTCTTT. Translating it yields CASSVAVGNTEAFF.

The chain joins TRBV5-1 to TRBJ2-7, with D possibly matching TRBD2 (6 bases). Germline CDR1 reads SGHRS; CDR2 reads YFSETQ. V was clipped by 7 bases and J by 7 bases, with 15 bases between them. This CDR3 comprises 12 residues. The chain's CDR3 is CASSEGREEQYF. The CDR3 bases are TGCGCCAGCTCGGAGGGGCGGGAAGAGCAGTACTTC.

The J gene is TRBJ1-5, the V gene TRBV9; no clear D gene. The CDR3 is 15 amino acids. Trimming took 4 bases from V and 5 from J, leaving 16 bases between them. The V gene's germline CDR1 is SGDLS and CDR2 YYNGEE. In DNA form, the CDR3 reads TGTGCCAGCAGCCCCCGTGGAGGGTCCGATCAGCCCCAGCATTTT. Translation gives CASSPRGGSDQPQHF. Full variable domain (rest looked up from reference TRBV9 and TRBJ1-5): DSGVTQTPKHLITATGQRVTLRCSPRSGDLSVYWYQQSLDQGLQFLIQYYNGEERAKGNILERFSAQQFPDLHSELNLSSLELGDSALYFCASSPRGGSDQPQHFGDGTRLSIL.

Turning to this clone: One end of the junction is discordant with germline, which a read error may explain. The chain employs TRBV2 and TRBJ1-2, with TRBD1 identical over 7 bases. The germline V gene encodes CDR1 SNHLY and CDR2 FYNNEI. CDR3 length: 12 amino acids. CDR3 in DNA: TGTGCCAGCAGTGCCGGGACAGCCCTAATCGCCTTC. It encodes CASSAGTALIAF.

About this clone: Other DNA sequences in the sample encode the same CDR3. The chain uses TRBV19 and TRBJ1-5, with 9 bases matching TRBD1. CDR3 size: 14 residues. Germline CDR1 is LNHDA and CDR2 is SQIVND (reference sequence). V trimming: 6 bases; J trimming: 5 bases; junction bases outside the gene matches: 5. The CDR3 nucleotides read TGTGCCAGTAGCGGTACAGGGGGCTATCAGCCCCAGCATTTT. Amino acids: CASSGTGGYQPQHF. Using reference TRBV19 and TRBJ1-5 for the parts outside the CDR3, the full variable domain is DGGITQSPKYLFRKEGQNVTLSCEQNLNHDAMYWYRQDPGQGLRLIYYSQIVNDFQKGDIAEGYSVSREKKESFPLTVTSAQKNPTAFYLCASSGTGGYQPQHFGDGTRLSIL.

J is TRBJ2-5 and V is TRBV15; no firm D call. CDR1 LNHNV and CDR2 YYDKDF come from the germline V gene (reference sequence). Trimming removed 0 bases from V and 5 bases from J, with 7 bases in between. This CDR3 has 13 amino acids. The CDR3 DNA reads as TGTGCCACCAGCAGAGATACTGAGGAGACCCAGTACTTC. Amino acids: CATSRDTEETQYF.

This sequence joins TRBV28 and TRBJ1-6, with 8 bases identical to TRBD1. CDR3 length: 17 amino acids. With 2 bases clipped from V and 7 bases from J, the junction kept 10 bases outside the gene matches. Germline V gene sequence: CDR1 MDHEN, CDR2 SYDVKM. For the CDR3, the DNA is TGTGCCAGCAGTTTAACTGGGGCAGGGGGCCTGAATTCACCCCTCCACTTT. It specifies CASSLTGAGGLNSPLHF.

The chain employs TRBV5-4 and TRBJ2-4; D gene unclear. The CDR3 contains 14 residues. Germline CDR1 reads SGHNT; CDR2 reads YYREEE (reference sequence). Trimming took off 2 bases at V and 1 base at J, with 7 bases between the two ends. CDR3 DNA sequence: TGTGCCAGCAGCTTAGCCGGGGCCAAAAACATTCAGTACTTC. This codes for CASSLAGAKNIQYF.

The chain is built from TRBV7-2 and TRBJ2-1; D might be TRBD1 (6 bases). The CDR3 runs to 13 residues. Looked up from germline, CDR1 is SGHTA and CDR2 is FQGNSA. The V end was cut by 1 base, the J end by 6 bases, with 7 bases between. CDR3 sequence (DNA): TGTGCCAGCAGCTTAGACAGGGCCAATGAGCAGTTCTTC. This gives the protein CASSLDRANEQFF.